The T cell receptor (beta chain) described here comes from a study of blood T cell repertoires in COVID-19. V was cut by 5 bases and J by 4 bases, with 18 bases left in between. CDR1 and CDR2 from the germline V gene are MDHEN and SYDVKM. This CDR3 has 15 residues. Sequenced by immunoSEQ multiplex PCR; TCRdb stores in-frame clones only, minus some. There are 150,000 to 200,000 clones in the sample; approximately 84% occur only once, and 6.5% to 7% lies in the top ten. The chain links TRBV28 to TRBJ2-7; tentatively, D is TRBD1 (6 bases). The sequence derives from a human donor with acute or convalescent COVID-19. The donor label of this sample is uncertain. The sample consisted of peripheral blood. This CDR3 is CASSPMTGPWYEQYF. CDR3 nucleotides: TGTGCCAGCAGTCCCATGACAGGCCCCTGGTACGAGCAGTACTTC.